The 7 T cell receptor beta chains listed next were all sequenced from one sample in a study of early T cells in non-severe SARS-CoV-2 infection (dated by TCRdb to the early 2020s). The library was made by 5' RACE. The instrument was a NextSeq 500. The public reads were reanalyzed by TCRdb: fastp trimming at Q25, MiXCR alignment, in-frame beta chains only. Rows with a matching CDR3 protein are joined into one entry that keeps the most common DNA and genes. The sample table holds about 35,000 distinct CDR3 sequences, of which around 5.7% were seen once. Of the sample, roughly 4.5% is held by the ten largest clones. Sequences were obtained from whole blood. All receptors come from an adult who was a healthcare worker with PCR-confirmed SARS-CoV-2 infection or an uninfected control (not recorded which).

This clonotype was counted at least ten times. The chain carries TRBV9 and TRBJ2-1; the match to TRBD2 covers 12 bases. CDR3 length: 17 residues. Trimming cost V 4 bases and J 2 bases; bases outside gene matches: 7. Looked up from germline, CDR1 is SGDLS and CDR2 is YYNGEE. CDR3 sequence reads: CASSLRLAGVTYNEQFF. CDR3 nucleotide sequence: TGTGCCAGCAGCTTGCGACTAGCGGGGGTAACCTACAATGAGCAGTTCTTC.

This clonotype was seen at least ten times. This chain links TRBV27 with TRBJ2-1; D gene unclear. V was shortened by 3 bases and J by 1 base, with 4 bases between the two germline ends. In germline, CDR1 is MNHEY, CDR2 SMNVEV (reference sequence). The CDR3 is 13 residues long. The CDR3 loop reads CASSFGSYNEQFF. The CDR3 DNA sequence: TGTGCCAGCAGTTTTGGGTCCTACAATGAGCAGTTCTTC.

This clonotype was recorded many times. The chain combines TRBV7-8 with TRBJ2-7, with 9 bases matching TRBD1. Trimming at V came to 0 bases and at J to 3 bases, leaving 9 bases not matched to a gene. CDR3 length: 17 amino acids. From germline, CDR1 is SGHVS and CDR2 FQNEAQ. This CDR3 is CASSLAGGGQGIYEQYF. The CDR3, as DNA: TGTGCCAGCAGCTTAGCTGGTGGGGGACAGGGCATCTACGAGCAGTACTTC.

This clonotype rates as medium-sized. The CDR3 spells CSAKTGPYEQYF. In nucleotides, the CDR3 is TGCAGCGCGAAAACTGGCCCCTACGAGCAGTACTTC. The chain links TRBV29-1 to TRBJ2-7; D not resolved. CDR1 is SQVTM and CDR2 is ANQGSEA in the germline V gene. This CDR3 region has 12 residues. V shed 7 bases and J shed 2 bases, with 12 bases lying between them.

This chain connects TRBV4-2 to TRBJ2-7, with 7 positions matching TRBD2. Trimming removed 0 bases from V and 4 bases from J; junction bases left unmatched: 15. The CDR3 consists of 18 residues. Germline assignment: CDR1 LGHNA and CDR2 YNFKEQ. This chain's CDR3 is CASSQDLPVGEGVYEQYF. CDR3 bases: TGTGCCAGCAGCCAAGATCTCCCCGTGGGGGAGGGCGTTTACGAGCAGTACTTC.

This clonotype has at least ten counts. The chain carries TRBV27 and TRBJ1-2, with 9 nucleotides matching TRBD1. With 5 bases clipped from V and 6 bases from J, the junction kept 4 bases outside the gene matches. Germline CDR1 reads MNHEY; CDR2 reads SMNVEV (reference sequence). The CDR3 contains 13 residues. The CDR3 nucleotides are TGTGCCAGCAGTACACAGGGGGCGGATGGCTACACCTTC. The encoded protein is CASSTQGADGYTF.

This clonotype was counted at least ten times. This chain uses TRBV25-1 with TRBJ2-5, with 9 bases identical to TRBD1. The CDR3 contains 16 residues. The junction had 6 bases not matched to a gene; V was cut back by 4 bases and J by 0 bases. Germline V gene sequence: CDR1 MGHDK, CDR2 SYGVNS. The CDR3 DNA reads as TGTGCCAGCAGTGTGGGACAGGGCGGGCACCAAGAGACCCAGTACTTC. Translation: CASSVGQGGHQETQYF.